One TCR beta chain is described in this entry. Libraries were prepared by immunoSEQ multiplex PCR; TCRdb keeps only in-frame clonotypes and omits some of them. Of about 110,000 clones listed, 67% are singletons. Trimming cost V 11 bases and J 1 base, with 20 bases left between them. Germline V gene sequence: CDR1 MNHNS, CDR2 SASEGT. This CDR3 has 15 amino acids. This sample is part of a study of shared clonotypes between healthy human individuals. Sequenced: memory CD8+ T cells sorted from blood. Subset defined: CD45RO+ cells pooled with CCR7-negative TemRA cells. This rearrangement joins TRBV6-1 to TRBJ1-1, with a possible D match to TRBD1 (5 bases). The sequence was obtained from a woman between 25 and 40 years old in good health. The CDR3 nucleotides read TGTGCCGGTTATGGGGGTACTTACGAGAACACTGAAGCTTTCTTT. It yields the protein CAGYGGTYENTEAFF.